This is a list of T cell receptor beta chains from one sample in a study of blood T cell repertoires in COVID-19. Measured with immunoSEQ multiplex PCR; TCRdb has only the in-frame clones, and not every one. The sample gives 150,000 to 200,000 clones, 84% of which show up once; about 12% is in the top ten. Sequenced: PBMCs or T cells enriched from blood (not recorded which). The source of these receptors is a man over 45 who had recovered from COVID-19. Each CDR3 is given with its conserved first and last residue. The order of the fields is D gene, J gene, clone size, V gene, CDR3 length, CDR3 DNA, CDR3 protein. D genes are given only for firm matches. A row's size may be missing; if present it is once, few, many or a size class.

NA,TRBJ1-6,NA,TRBV5-1,18,TGCGCCAGCAGCTTGAGGGACTCCCTTGGCTCCTATAATTCACCCCTCCACTTT,CASSLRDSLGSYNSPLHF
NA,TRBJ1-1,once,TRBV3-1/TRBV3-2,13,TGTGCCAGCAGTGGGTATCGGGGCACTGAAGCTTTCTTT,CASSGYRGTEAFF
NA,TRBJ2-1,NA,TRBV5-4,16,TGTGCCAGCACCCGGGCAGGGGCAGGCGTATACAATGAGCAGTTCTTC,CASTRAGAGVYNEQFF
TRBD1,TRBJ2-5,NA,TRBV7-3,15,TGTGCCAGCAGCTTACGGCAGGGGGCGTTGGAGACCCAGTACTTC,CASSLRQGALETQYF
NA,TRBJ2-7,NA,TRBV5-4,12,TGTGCCAGCAGCCCGGGCGGGTACGAGCAGTACTTC,CASSPGGYEQYF
NA,TRBJ1-1,once,TRBV6-1,14,TGTGCCAGCAGTGACCAGGGGCCGAACACTGAAGCTTTCTTT,CASSDQGPNTEAFF
TRBD1,TRBJ2-1,NA,TRBV7-9,12,TGTGCCAGCAGCTTTGACAGGGGCGAGCAGTTCTTC,CASSFDRGEQFF
NA,TRBJ2-1,NA,TRBV10-3,12,TGTGCCATCAGTGAGGGGACTCCTGAGCAGTTCTTC,CAISEGTPEQFF
TRBD2,TRBJ2-3,NA,TRBV11-3,16,TGTGCCAGCAGCTTACGTAGCGGGGGGGCCCGGGATACGCAGTATTTT,CASSLRSGGARDTQYF
NA,TRBJ1-1,NA,TRBV4-2,15,TGTGCCAGCAGCCAAGGACAGTCGTGGAGCAGTGAAGCTTTCTTT,CASSQGQSWSSEAFF
NA,TRBJ1-2,NA,TRBV12-3/TRBV12-4,13,TGTGCCAGCAGCCAACAGGGTGTCTATGGCTACACCTTC,CASSQQGVYGYTF
NA,TRBJ2-4,NA,TRBV6-4,15,TGTGCCAGCGGTATGGCGGGGAACCACAAAAACATTCAGTACTTC,CASGMAGNHKNIQYF
TRBD1,TRBJ2-7,few,TRBV4-1,14,TGCGCCAGCAGCCACCCGGGACAGGTATACGAGCAGTACTTC,CASSHPGQVYEQYF
TRBD1,TRBJ2-3,few,TRBV29-1,15,TGCAGCGTTTGGGGCCGACAGGGCTACACAGATACGCAGTATTTT,CSVWGRQGYTDTQYF
NA,TRBJ2-7,NA,TRBV4-1,16,TGCGCCAGCAGCCAAGATTTTTGGGGCATCTCCTACGAGCAGTACTTC,CASSQDFWGISYEQYF
NA,TRBJ1-1,NA,TRBV7-3,15,TGTGCCAGCAGCTTAACGACGGGAGGAGACACTGAAGCTTTCTTT,CASSLTTGGDTEAFF
TRBD2,TRBJ2-3,NA,TRBV7-2,19,TGTGCCAGCAGCCCGGGACTAGGCATGCCCGCCCAGTACACAGATACGCAGTATTTT,CASSPGLGMPAQYTDTQYF
TRBD2,TRBJ2-1,many,TRBV4-1,18,TGCGCCAGCAGCCCCAAATACGGACTAGCGGGGTACAGCAATGAGCAGTTCTTC,CASSPKYGLAGYSNEQFF
TRBD2,TRBJ2-7,NA,TRBV28,16,TGTGCCAGCCTGGATCGGGGTAGCGGGGGGGCCTACGAGCAGTACTTC,CASLDRGSGGAYEQYF
NA,TRBJ1-5,NA,TRBV18,16,TGTGCCAGCTCACCCCCAGGGGCCGATAGCAATCAGCCCCAGCATTTT,CASSPPGADSNQPQHF
TRBD1,TRBJ2-1,NA,TRBV5-6,14,TGTGCCAGCAGCCGGGACAGCCCCTACGATGAGCAGTTCTTC,CASSRDSPYDEQFF
NA,TRBJ1-2,NA,TRBV19,14,TGTGCCAGCGGTTGGGCGTCCGCCCCCTATGGCTACACCTTC,CASGWASAPYGYTF
TRBD1,TRBJ1-1,NA,TRBV5-6,15,TGTGCCAGCAGCTGGGACAGGGGAATGAACACTGAAGCTTTCTTT,CASSWDRGMNTEAFF
NA,TRBJ1-2,NA,TRBV21-1,16,TGTGCCAGCAGCACAAAAGGTGGAACAGGGGTGAGCGGCTACACCTTC,CASSTKGGTGVSGYTF
NA,TRBJ1-2,NA,TRBV20-1,13,TGCAGTGCTAGTACAGGGACCAACTATGGCTACACCTTC,CSASTGTNYGYTF
NA,TRBJ1-1,NA,TRBV11-3,13,TGTGCCAGCAGCTTAACGGTGAACACTGAAGCTTTCTTT,CASSLTVNTEAFF
NA,TRBJ2-3,NA,TRBV6-4,14,TGTGCCACAAAGTACAGGGCCCTCACAGATACGCAGTATTTT,CATKYRALTDTQYF
TRBD1,TRBJ1-2,NA,TRBV9,16,TGTGCCAGCAGCGCCCAAGGGGGCCCCATCGGCTATGGCTACACCTTC,CASSAQGGPIGYGYTF
TRBD1,TRBJ2-5,few,TRBV25-1,15,TGTGCCAGCAGTGCACCCGGGACAGGGACGGAGACCCAGTACTTC,CASSAPGTGTETQYF
NA,TRBJ1-5,few,TRBV19,14,TGTGCCAGTAGTAGCAGGGGAGACAATCAGCCCCAGCATTTT,CASSSRGDNQPQHF
NA,TRBJ2-1,NA,TRBV6-6,16,TGTGCCAGCTCCGAATTCGCGCGGAGCTCCTACAATGAGCAGTTCTTC,CASSEFARSSYNEQFF
NA,TRBJ2-1,few,TRBV10-3,16,TGTGCCATCAGTGAGTCCGCCAGGACTGGGGTCGATGAGCAGTTCTTC,CAISESARTGVDEQFF
TRBD1,TRBJ2-7,NA,TRBV7-2,15,TGTGCCAGCAGCTTAGAGGGACAGGGAAAATACGAGCAGTACTTC,CASSLEGQGKYEQYF
TRBD1,TRBJ2-5,NA,TRBV10-3,14,TGTGCCATCAGTGGGGACAGGGGGCTGGAGACCCAGTACTTC,CAISGDRGLETQYF
TRBD1,TRBJ2-2,few,TRBV10-3,14,TGTGCCATCAGTGAGTCCCAGGGGGCCGGGGAGCTGTTTTTT,CAISESQGAGELFF
TRBD1,TRBJ1-6,NA,TRBV6-6,15,TGTGCCAGCAGGGACCGGGACAGGGGGCCTTCACCCCTCCACTTT,CASRDRDRGPSPLHF
NA,TRBJ2-2,few,TRBV18,14,TGTGCCAGCTCACCGACAGGTACCACCGGGGAGCTGTTTTTT,CASSPTGTTGELFF
NA,TRBJ1-5,NA,TRBV7-8,13,TGTGCCAGCAGCTTAGCGGCCAATCAGCCCCAGCATTTT,CASSLAANQPQHF
NA,TRBJ1-1,NA,TRBV3-1/TRBV3-2,13,TGTGCCAGCAGCCGTCCGGGACAACCTGAAGCTTTCTTT,CASSRPGQPEAFF
NA,TRBJ1-2,NA,TRBV7-9,12,TGTGCCAGCAGCTTACGAGGCTATGGCTACACCTTC,CASSLRGYGYTF
NA,TRBJ2-3,NA,TRBV5-5,15,TGTGCCAGCAGCCCGGGGGGCGGGGGAACAGATACGCAGTATTTT,CASSPGGGGTDTQYF
TRBD2,TRBJ2-1,NA,TRBV6-2/TRBV6-3,17,TGTGCCAGCAGTTTTTTAGCGGGACTAGCGGGTCACAATGAGCAGTTCTTC,CASSFLAGLAGHNEQFF
NA,TRBJ2-3,NA,TRBV6-1,17,TGTGCCAGCAGTGAAGGTCTGCCCGGGGGAAGCACAGATACGCAGTATTTT,CASSEGLPGGSTDTQYF
TRBD2,TRBJ2-7,NA,TRBV27,15,TGTGCCAGCAGCCCGGGACTAGCGGGGCCCTACGAGCAGTACTTC,CASSPGLAGPYEQYF
TRBD1,TRBJ2-5,NA,TRBV6-5,14,TGTGCCAGCAGGGACAGGCGGCCTCAAGAGACCCAGTACTTC,CASRDRRPQETQYF
NA,TRBJ2-3,NA,TRBV7-3,13,TGTGCCAGCAGCTTAACAGGTGGAGGGGTGGGGTATTTT,CASSLTGGGVGYF